This TCR beta chain was obtained from a study of T cells in localized non-small cell lung cancer. Using immunoSEQ multiplex PCR, the repertoire was profiled, and TCRdb retains in-frame clones only, with some absent. The sample includes over 30,000 clones, 78% seen only once; the top ten take 35% to 40%. The CDR3 totals 15 residues. Trimming cost V 4 bases and J 3 bases, with 17 bases left between them. Germline CDR1 is SGDLS and CDR2 is YYNGEE. The rearrangement links TRBV9 to TRBJ2-7; possibly TRBD2 for D (7 bases). This clonotype was sampled from a male donor older than 55 with stage II squamous cell lung carcinoma. Sequences were derived from peripheral blood, sampled before any cancer treatment. DNA for the CDR3: TGTGCCAGCAGCCCCCATTGGGGGGGCGGCTACGAGCAGTACTTC. Translated: CASSPHWGGGYEQYF.